This T cell receptor beta chain came from a study of radiation and T cells in renal cell carcinoma. The V gene's germline CDR1 is SGDLS and CDR2 YYNGEE. V lost 0 bases and J lost 1, with 8 bases in between. There are 15 residues in the CDR3. This table comes from immunoSEQ multiplex PCR, and its TCRdb copy is limited to in-frame clones, with some not included. The sample has tens of thousands of clones; roughly four fifths are singletons. Time point specified: blood 4 weeks post-SBRT, at nephrectomy. As for treatment: 15 Gy SBRT to primary tumor, nephrectomy 4 weeks later. This receptor was identified in a woman in her sixties or seventies with renal cell carcinoma. The chain carries TRBV9 and TRBJ2-1; perhaps TRBD2 as D (5 bases). The source was blood, collected from a patient whose treatment included radiotherapy and nephrectomy. The DNA of the CDR3 is TGTGCCAGCAGCGTAGAGGGAGCATCCTACAATGAGCAGTTCTTC. Its translation: CASSVEGASYNEQFF. The full variable domain, completed using reference TRBV9 and TRBJ2-1, is DSGVTQTPKHLITATGQRVTLRCSPRSGDLSVYWYQQSLDQGLQFLIQYYNGEERAKGNILERFSAQQFPDLHSELNLSSLELGDSALYFCASSVEGASYNEQFFGPGTRLTVL.